This is a list of T cell receptor beta chains from one sample in a study of T cell responses to AZD1222 COVID-19 vaccine. Profiled with immunoSEQ multiplex PCR; TCRdb holds only in-frame clones, not every one. The sample lists around 200,000 clones; 88% were seen once. Specimen: peripheral blood, collected on day 0 of AZD1222 vaccination. These receptors were taken from an adult in good health. CDR3s include the opening cysteine and the closing phenylalanine or tryptophan. A D gene is named only where the DNA matches it firmly. Clone size appears in some rows only: once, few, many, or a class for an expanded clone.

V	J	D	size	CDR3	DNA
TRBV19	TRBJ1-1	-	-	CASSILAGDTEAFF	TGTGCCAGTAGTATATTGGCAGGGGACACTGAAGCTTTCTTT
TRBV5-1	TRBJ2-2	-	-	CASSEGVTGELFF	TGCGCCAGCAGCGAAGGGGTCACCGGGGAGCTGTTTTTT
TRBV12-3/TRBV12-4	TRBJ1-3	-	few	CASSRIGGSTIYF	TGTGCCAGCAGCCGGATTGGCGGTTCCACCATATATTTT
TRBV5-6	TRBJ1-1	-	-	CASSLGQIEAFF	TGTGCCAGCAGCTTGGGTCAGATTGAAGCTTTCTTT
TRBV6-5	TRBJ2-3	TRBD1	-	CASRGDSYTDTQYF	TGTGCCAGCAGAGGGGACAGCTACACAGATACGCAGTATTTT
TRBV4-3	TRBJ2-6	TRBD1	-	CASSQALDRGVSSGANVLTF	TGCGCCAGCAGCCAAGCTCTAGACAGGGGAGTAAGCTCTGGGGCCAACGTCCTGACTTTC
TRBV7-9	TRBJ1-1	TRBD1	-	CASSSTGGRTEAFF	TGTGCCAGCAGCTCTACAGGGGGGAGGACTGAAGCTTTCTTT
TRBV4-2	TRBJ2-3	TRBD2	-	CASSQGTSGDTQYF	TGTGCCAGCAGCCAAGGGACTAGCGGAGATACGCAGTATTTT
TRBV12-3/TRBV12-4	TRBJ1-2	TRBD1	-	CASNEQGAHGYTF	TGTGCCAGCAATGAACAGGGGGCGCATGGCTACACCTTC
TRBV14	TRBJ1-1	-	-	CASSQEGITEAFF	TGTGCCAGCAGCCAAGAAGGGATCACTGAAGCTTTCTTT
TRBV6-5	TRBJ1-5	-	-	CASIEGTRQPQHF	TGTGCCAGCATCGAGGGTACCCGGCAGCCCCAGCATTTT
TRBV7-3	TRBJ1-1	TRBD1	few	CASSLSGTGGLTEAFF	TGTGCCAGCAGCTTGTCCGGGACAGGGGGCCTGACTGAAGCTTTCTTT
TRBV6-4	TRBJ1-1	-	-	CASSEGNGAEAFF	TGTGCCAGCAGTGAAGGGAACGGCGCTGAAGCTTTCTTT
TRBV19	TRBJ1-5	TRBD1	-	CASSPGTGGFIGNQPQHF	TGTGCCAGTAGTCCCGGGACAGGGGGCTTTATCGGCAATCAGCCCCAGCATTTT
TRBV6-5	TRBJ2-1	-	-	CASSYSGPENNEQFF	TGTGCCAGCAGTTACTCGGGACCGGAAAACAATGAGCAGTTCTTC
TRBV10-3	TRBJ1-6	-	-	CAIGQGRWVDSPLHF	TGTGCCATCGGGCAGGGGCGGTGGGTCGATTCACCCCTCCACTTT
TRBV27	TRBJ2-5	-	-	CASSFKGGRETQYF	TGTGCCAGCAGTTTTAAAGGGGGTAGGGAGACCCAGTACTTC
TRBV9	TRBJ2-7	-	-	CASSVSVAGSYCEQYF	TGTGCCAGCAGCGTATCGGTCGCGGGAAGTTACTGCGAGCAGTACTTC
TRBV6-1	TRBJ2-1	TRBD1	-	CASSESFWGQGEFF	TGTGCCAGCAGTGAATCTTTTTGGGGGCAGGGGGAGTTCTTC
TRBV24-1	TRBJ2-7	-	-	CATSDPADSGVHEQYF	TGTGCCACCAGTGACCCGGCGGACTCCGGGGTCCACGAGCAGTACTTC
TRBV5-5	TRBJ2-1	-	-	CASSLEGLPYNEQFF	TGTGCCAGCAGCTTGGAGGGACTTCCTTACAATGAGCAGTTCTTC
TRBV6-5	TRBJ2-5	TRBD1	-	CASKLAGTEKETQYF	TGTGCCAGCAAGCTAGCCGGGACAGAAAAAGAGACCCAGTACTTC
TRBV30	TRBJ1-3	-	few	CAWSVQGPSPIYF	TGTGCCTGGAGTGTACAGGGTCCTTCCCCCATATATTTT
TRBV6-2/TRBV6-3	TRBJ1-4	TRBD1	-	CASSPPDRGGEKLFF	TGTGCCAGCAGTCCCCCTGACAGGGGTGGGGAAAAACTGTTTTTT
TRBV28	TRBJ2-7	-	-	CASSLSNYEQYF	TGTGCCAGCAGTTTATCGAATTACGAGCAGTACTTC
TRBV6-5	TRBJ2-5	-	-	CASRMVGQETQYF	TGTGCCAGCAGAATGGTGGGGCAAGAGACCCAGTACTTC
TRBV6-2/TRBV6-3	TRBJ2-7	-	-	CASSYRTLYEQYF	TGTGCCAGCAGTTATCGGACCCTCTACGAGCAGTACTTC
TRBV28	TRBJ1-2	-	-	CASSVRANYGYTF	TGTGCCAGCAGTGTTAGGGCTAACTATGGCTACACCTTC
TRBV30	TRBJ1-3	-	-	CAWSVNTGGTGNTIYF	TGTGCCTGGAGTGTTAACACGGGAGGAACTGGAAACACCATATATTTT
TRBV2	TRBJ1-1	TRBD1	-	CASRGQDTEAFF	TGTGCCAGCAGGGGACAGGACACCGAAGCTTTCTTT
TRBV4-2	TRBJ1-1	-	-	CASSLVDSLNTEAFF	TGTGCCAGCAGCCTAGTGGACAGTTTGAACACTGAAGCTTTCTTT
TRBV3-1/TRBV3-2	TRBJ2-5	TRBD2	once	CATVTSGETQYF	TGTGCCACCGTGACTAGCGGGGAGACCCAGTACTTC
TRBV19	TRBJ1-2	TRBD1	once	CASSIGDRGAGYTF	TGTGCCAGTAGTATAGGGGACAGGGGTGCAGGCTACACCTTC
TRBV19	TRBJ1-1	-	-	CASSIAGAPNTEAFF	TGTGCCAGTAGTATAGCCGGGGCCCCGAACACTGAAGCTTTCTTT
TRBV27	TRBJ2-3	-	-	CASSLRQVTDTQYF	TGTGCCAGCAGTTTACGACAGGTCACAGATACGCAGTATTTT
TRBV12-3/TRBV12-4	TRBJ1-2	TRBD1	-	CASRGTEVYGYTF	TGTGCCAGCAGGGGGACAGAAGTGTATGGCTACACCTTC
TRBV3-1/TRBV3-2	TRBJ2-2	-	once	CASSQVRGIGELFF	TGTGCCAGCAGCCAAGTTCGGGGCATCGGGGAGCTGTTTTTT
TRBV28	TRBJ2-7	TRBD2	-	CASTISGRETEQYF	TGTGCCAGCACCATAAGCGGGAGGGAGACCGAGCAGTACTTC
TRBV5-6	TRBJ2-7	-	once	CASSLDGPYEQYF	TGTGCCAGCAGCTTGGACGGACCCTACGAGCAGTACTTC
TRBV6-2/TRBV6-3	TRBJ2-2	-	-	CASSFRRGTGELFF	TGTGCCAGCAGTTTTCGACGGGGAACCGGGGAGCTGTTTTTT
TRBV5-6	TRBJ1-5	TRBD1	-	CASSLRPGGANSNQPQHF	TGTGCCAGCAGCCTACGTCCAGGGGGCGCGAATAGCAATCAGCCCCAGCATTTT
TRBV9	TRBJ1-2	-	-	CASSVGYYGYTF	TGTGCCAGCAGCGTAGGCTACTATGGCTACACCTTC
TRBV9	TRBJ2-1	TRBD2	-	CASSVGRGYNEQFF	TGTGCCAGCAGCGTAGGGCGGGGGTACAATGAGCAGTTCTTC
TRBV4-3	TRBJ1-3	TRBD1	-	CASSTYRGGSGNTIYF	TGCGCCAGCAGCACATACAGGGGAGGCTCTGGAAACACCATATATTTT
TRBV28	TRBJ1-2	-	-	CASSFGPYGYTF	TGTGCCAGCAGTTTCGGACCATATGGCTACACCTTC
TRBV6-2/TRBV6-3	TRBJ1-5	-	-	CASSQASWSPQHF	TGTGCCAGCAGCCAGGCCTCGTGGTCCCCCCAGCATTTT
TRBV4-3	TRBJ2-7	-	-	CASSQDWQGLYEQYF	TGCGCCAGCAGCCAAGATTGGCAGGGGCTCTACGAGCAGTACTTC